The T cell receptor (beta chain) described here comes from a study of blood T cells in healthy people across ages. It was with a sample-barcoded 5' primer and a J-beta primer mix that a second PCR of about 7 to 12 cycles was run. TCRdb called the 5' RACE reads again in MiXCR, with one record for every CDR3 protein. The data contain 750,000 to 850,000 distinct CDR3 sequences, 25% of them seen just once; the ten biggest clones take up under 4%. Study-level points and caveats: Since the PBMCs were unsorted, naive and antigen-experienced cells could not be conclusively compared.

This clonotype came up a few times. The target antigen is unknown. With 0 bases removed from V and 3 bases from J, the gap between germline ends came to 20 bases. The germline V gene has CDR1 LGHNA and CDR2 YSLEER. This CDR3 comprises 18 residues. These data were also filed under a second study, of T cells of mothers and their children. As reported in that work: cDNA was made from all extracted RNA, about 1.4 ug per 15 ul. Overlap in related mother-child pairs always slightly exceeded unrelated pairs, never significantly.

The sequencing input was blood. The chain employs TRBV4-3 and TRBJ1-1, with D perhaps TRBD1 (5 bases). This sequence originates from a boy under 18 in good health. This chain's CDR3 is CASSQEAGHRFLDTEAFF. CDR3 coding DNA: TGCGCCAGCAGCCAAGAAGCGGGGCATCGTTTTTTGGACACTGAAGCTTTCTTT.